Listed below are T cell receptor beta chains from one sample, sequenced in a study of Ad26.COV2.S vaccination and SARS-CoV-2 variants. The table came from immunoSEQ multiplex PCR; TCRdb's copy has only in-frame clones and leaves some out. The sample lists roughly 390,000 clones; more than 85% were seen once. Source: peripheral blood, taken in a trial of Ad26.COV2.S vaccine versus placebo. Source of these receptors: a person aged 18-60 years who received the Ad26.COV2.S COVID-19 vaccine or a placebo. Each CDR3 is given with its conserved first and last residue. The order of the fields is D gene, J gene, clone size, V gene, CDR3 protein, CDR3 DNA. A D gene is named only where the DNA matches it firmly. Clone size is stated in some rows and not others, as once, few, many or a class when expanded.

TRBD2 TRBJ2-5 - TRBV6-1 CASSEALAGGLETQYF TGTGCCAGCAGTGAAGCGCTAGCGGGGGGGCTAGAGACCCAGTACTTC
- TRBJ2-6 - TRBV5-6 CASSLGFWAANVLTF TGTGCCAGCAGTCTCGGCTTCTGGGCGGCCAACGTCCTGACTTTC
- TRBJ2-5 - TRBV4-1 CASSQEVVRQVGETQYF TGCGCCAGCAGCCAAGAGGTCGTCCGACAGGTAGGAGAGACCCAGTACTTC
- TRBJ1-6 few TRBV7-9 CASSPGGLSPLHF TGTGCCAGCAGCCCCGGGGGGTTGTCACCCCTCCACTTT
- TRBJ1-6 few TRBV19 CASSLPGTKPAPLHF TGTGCCAGTAGTCTGCCCGGGACAAAGCCGGCCCCCCTCCACTTT
- TRBJ2-2 - TRBV18 CASLPDSYTGELFF TGTGCCAGCCTCCCGGACAGTTACACCGGGGAGCTGTTTTTT
- TRBJ1-3 - TRBV5-3 CARSSVTGYSGNTIYF TGTGCCAGAAGCTCTGTGACAGGCTACTCTGGAAACACCATATATTTT
- TRBJ2-2 - TRBV5-1 CASSWTANTGELFF TGCGCCAGCAGCTGGACGGCTAACACCGGGGAGCTGTTTTTT
- TRBJ2-7 - TRBV7-9 CASSFAREQYF TGTGCCAGCAGCTTCGCGAGGGAGCAGTACTTC
- TRBJ1-5 - TRBV5-4 CASSRDSNQPQHF TGTGCCAGCAGCCGGGACAGCAATCAGCCCCAGCATTTT
- TRBJ1-3 - TRBV7-2 CASSLVMSSGNTIYF TGTGCCAGCAGCTTAGTGATGTCCTCTGGAAACACCATATATTTT
- TRBJ2-3 - TRBV10-3 CAISEVGESGDTQYF TGTGCCATCAGTGAAGTAGGGGAAAGTGGAGATACGCAGTATTTT
TRBD1 TRBJ1-3 - TRBV11-2 CASSWDRASGNTIYF TGTGCCAGCAGCTGGGACAGGGCCTCTGGAAACACCATATATTTT
- TRBJ1-3 - TRBV6-6 CASSLSRGAGNTIYF TGTGCCAGCAGCCTCAGCCGTGGAGCTGGAAACACCATATATTTT
TRBD1 TRBJ2-6 - TRBV28 CASSFLRTGRSGANVLTF TGTGCCAGCAGTTTTCTAAGGACAGGGCGCTCTGGGGCCAACGTCCTGACTTTC
- TRBJ2-5 - TRBV3-1/TRBV3-2 CASSQVAGRETQYF TGTGCCAGCAGCCAAGTTGCGGGGAGAGAGACCCAGTACTTC
- TRBJ2-7 - TRBV28 CASSGPHEQYF TGTGCCAGCAGTGGGCCCCACGAGCAGTACTTC
- TRBJ1-2 - TRBV5-4 CASSLGGRVYTF TGTGCCAGCAGCTTGGGTGGTAGGGTATACACCTTC
- TRBJ1-1 - TRBV5-6 CASSFVSGEAFF TGTGCCAGCAGCTTTGTCTCGGGTGAAGCTTTCTTT
TRBD1 TRBJ1-1 - TRBV2 CASSPDRGRGTEAFF TGTGCCAGCAGCCCAGACAGGGGGCGCGGGACTGAAGCTTTCTTT
- TRBJ1-2 - TRBV2 CASSDRVTGYTF TGTGCCAGCAGTGACAGGGTAACTGGCTACACCTTC
- TRBJ2-3 - TRBV30 CAWSMSSDTQYF TGTGCCTGGAGTATGTCTTCAGATACGCAGTATTTT
- TRBJ2-1 once TRBV11-2 CASTAGTSYNEQFF TGTGCCAGCACCGCAGGGACGTCCTACAATGAGCAGTTCTTC
- TRBJ1-1 once TRBV5-5 CASSPSGQTNTEAFF TGTGCCAGCAGTCCATCGGGGCAGACGAACACTGAAGCTTTCTTT
TRBD1 TRBJ2-7 - TRBV6-5 CASRDRGNGAYEQYF TGTGCCAGCAGGGACAGGGGGAACGGGGCCTACGAGCAGTACTTC
- TRBJ2-5 - TRBV6-6 CASSDEKETQYF TGTGCCAGCAGCGACGAAAAAGAGACCCAGTACTTC
TRBD2 TRBJ2-5 - TRBV7-2 CASSLYGTSGGETQYF TGTGCCAGCAGCTTATACGGGACTAGCGGGGGAGAGACCCAGTACTTC
- TRBJ2-7 - TRBV7-9 CASSLGQLYEQYF TGTGCCAGCAGCTTAGGACAGCTCTACGAGCAGTACTTC
TRBD1 TRBJ1-1 once TRBV12-3/TRBV12-4 CASSTGGAEAFF TGTGCCAGCAGTACAGGGGGTGCTGAAGCTTTCTTT
TRBD1 TRBJ1-1 - TRBV7-6 CASTRDRANTEAFF TGTGCCAGCACCCGGGACAGGGCTAACACTGAAGCTTTCTTT